These T cell receptor beta chains were read from a single sample in a study of cytomegalovirus exposure and HLA in healthy donors. TCRdb's table, derived via immunoSEQ multiplex PCR, lists solely in-frame clones and lacks some. The sample contains 140,000 to 150,000 clones, about 64% of which appear only once. The sequencing sample was made of PBMCs. Receptors were obtained from a man aged 60 to 69 in good health and CMV-seronegative. Both conserved end residues are part of each CDR3. The D gene is left open where the match is weak. Size values are once, few and many counts, or a class for expanded clones, and some rows have none.

cdr3_nt: TGTGCCAGTAGTCCCTCCCCCGGGGAGAGGGATACGCAGTATTTT
cdr3_aa: CASSPSPGERDTQYF
j_call: TRBJ2-3
d_call: -
v_call: TRBV19
clone_size: -

cdr3_nt: TGTGCCATCAGTGAGTCGGAGACTAGCGGGAGATGGGGTGAGCAGTTCTTC
cdr3_aa: CAISESETSGRWGEQFF
j_call: TRBJ2-1
d_call: TRBD2
v_call: TRBV10-3
clone_size: -

cdr3_nt: TGTGCCAGCAGCTCCACAGGGCCAGATACGCAGTATTTT
cdr3_aa: CASSSTGPDTQYF
j_call: TRBJ2-3
d_call: -
v_call: TRBV5-4
clone_size: few

cdr3_nt: TGTGCCAGCAGCCAGGGGACAGGGGAGGCAGATACGCAGTATTTT
cdr3_aa: CASSQGTGEADTQYF
j_call: TRBJ2-3
d_call: TRBD1
v_call: TRBV5-4
clone_size: -

cdr3_nt: TGTGCCAGTAGCCCGGGACAGGGGGATTATAGCAATCAGCCCCAGCATTTT
cdr3_aa: CASSPGQGDYSNQPQHF
j_call: TRBJ1-5
d_call: TRBD1
v_call: TRBV19
clone_size: -

cdr3_nt: TGTGCCTGTCCGGGACTATGGGGCTACGAGCAGTACTTC
cdr3_aa: CACPGLWGYEQYF
j_call: TRBJ2-7
d_call: TRBD2
v_call: TRBV30
clone_size: few

cdr3_nt: TGTGCCTCGGACGTACAGGGTTATGGATCGGGGGAGCAGTTCTTC
cdr3_aa: CASDVQGYGSGEQFF
j_call: TRBJ2-1
d_call: -
v_call: TRBV30
clone_size: -

cdr3_nt: TGTGCCAGCATGAAAGGGGGTGTCACTGAAGCTTTCTTT
cdr3_aa: CASMKGGVTEAFF
j_call: TRBJ1-1
d_call: -
v_call: TRBV2
clone_size: -

cdr3_nt: TGTGCCAGCAGCTTAGTATTTAGCGGGACAGATACGCAGTATTTT
cdr3_aa: CASSLVFSGTDTQYF
j_call: TRBJ2-3
d_call: TRBD2
v_call: TRBV7-6
clone_size: few

cdr3_nt: TGCGCCAGCAGCCACGATCTCAGGAATCAGCCCCAGCATTTT
cdr3_aa: CASSHDLRNQPQHF
j_call: TRBJ1-5
d_call: -
v_call: TRBV4-3
clone_size: -

cdr3_nt: TGTGCCAGCAGCCCGAGGGCTCTTTCGGCCTATGGCTACACCTTC
cdr3_aa: CASSPRALSAYGYTF
j_call: TRBJ1-2
d_call: -
v_call: TRBV7-8
clone_size: -

cdr3_nt: TGTGCCAGCAGGGACGGGGGGTTAGGGACCCAGTACTTC
cdr3_aa: CASRDGGLGTQYF
j_call: TRBJ2-5
d_call: TRBD2
v_call: TRBV27
clone_size: few

cdr3_nt: TGCGCCAGCAGCTTAGGGGCGGGATCCGAAGAGACCCAGTACTTC
cdr3_aa: CASSLGAGSEETQYF
j_call: TRBJ2-5
d_call: -
v_call: TRBV5-1
clone_size: -

cdr3_nt: TGTGCCAGCAGTGAGAACAGGGGACTTAACGAGCAGTACTTC
cdr3_aa: CASSENRGLNEQYF
j_call: TRBJ2-7
d_call: -
v_call: TRBV6-1
clone_size: few

cdr3_nt: TGTGCCATCACGGCAGGGGTGGGCACAGATACGCAGTATTTT
cdr3_aa: CAITAGVGTDTQYF
j_call: TRBJ2-3
d_call: -
v_call: TRBV10-3
clone_size: -

cdr3_nt: TGTGCCAGCAGCAAAAGAGCGGGAGATCAGGGCAAGCAGTACTTC
cdr3_aa: CASSKRAGDQGKQYF
j_call: TRBJ2-5
d_call: TRBD2
v_call: TRBV27
clone_size: -

cdr3_nt: TGTGCCAGCAGTTTCCCCCCCGGGGGAGCGATCTCCTACGAGCAGTACTTC
cdr3_aa: CASSFPPGGAISYEQYF
j_call: TRBJ2-7
d_call: -
v_call: TRBV28
clone_size: -

cdr3_nt: TGTGCCAGCAGCTTAGGGCTAGCCTACTACGAGCAGTACTTC
cdr3_aa: CASSLGLAYYEQYF
j_call: TRBJ2-7
d_call: -
v_call: TRBV11-2
clone_size: -

cdr3_nt: TGTGCCAGCAGTTCCCAGCCGGGAGGCCTTGAGGGAGAGCAGTTCTTC
cdr3_aa: CASSSQPGGLEGEQFF
j_call: TRBJ2-1
d_call: TRBD2
v_call: TRBV7-3
clone_size: -

cdr3_nt: TGTGCCAGCAGCTTGAGCTTAGGGGCCGGGGAGACCCAGTACTTC
cdr3_aa: CASSLSLGAGETQYF
j_call: TRBJ2-5
d_call: -
v_call: TRBV5-4
clone_size: once

cdr3_nt: TGTGCCAGCAGCTTAACGGGAGCGGGAGTTGCAAATGAGCAGTTCTTC
cdr3_aa: CASSLTGAGVANEQFF
j_call: TRBJ2-1
d_call: TRBD2
v_call: TRBV7-3
clone_size: -

cdr3_nt: TGTGCCAGCAGTTTAGATTGGACAGGGGACTATGGCTACACCTTC
cdr3_aa: CASSLDWTGDYGYTF
j_call: TRBJ1-2
d_call: TRBD1
v_call: TRBV28
clone_size: few

cdr3_nt: TGTGCCAGCAGACCCCACGAGGGCGACGGAAATCAGCCCCAGCATTTT
cdr3_aa: CASRPHEGDGNQPQHF
j_call: TRBJ1-5
d_call: -
v_call: TRBV28
clone_size: -

cdr3_nt: TGCGCCAGCAGACTTCGTCCCCGAGAGCAGTTCTTC
cdr3_aa: CASRLRPREQFF
j_call: TRBJ2-1
d_call: -
v_call: TRBV4-1
clone_size: -

cdr3_nt: TGTGCCAGCAGCCGCGACAGGAACACTGAAGCTTTCTTT
cdr3_aa: CASSRDRNTEAFF
j_call: TRBJ1-1
d_call: -
v_call: TRBV16
clone_size: -

cdr3_nt: TGTGCCAGCAGTGAAGCCTGGAGGACAGGGGGCTACGAGCAGTACTTC
cdr3_aa: CASSEAWRTGGYEQYF
j_call: TRBJ2-7
d_call: TRBD1
v_call: TRBV6-1
clone_size: -

cdr3_nt: TGCAGCGCCGGGGGACAGGGGAGAGGGAACACTGAAGCTTTCTTT
cdr3_aa: CSAGGQGRGNTEAFF
j_call: TRBJ1-1
d_call: TRBD1
v_call: TRBV29-1
clone_size: -

cdr3_nt: TGTGCCAGCAGCGGAACAGGGGTGGGGTATGGCTACACCTTC
cdr3_aa: CASSGTGVGYGYTF
j_call: TRBJ1-2
d_call: TRBD1
v_call: TRBV7-9
clone_size: few

cdr3_nt: TGTGCCAGCATCATGTCGGGTGAGCAGTTCTTC
cdr3_aa: CASIMSGEQFF
j_call: TRBJ2-1
d_call: -
v_call: TRBV27
clone_size: -

cdr3_nt: TGTGCCAGCAGCTCCCCCACGACAGCAAGAACGGGAAAACTGTTTTTT
cdr3_aa: CASSSPTTARTGKLFF
j_call: TRBJ1-4
d_call: -
v_call: TRBV7-2
clone_size: -

cdr3_nt: TGTGCCAGCAGCCCCACCGCCGGGAGGGTCCGGGAGGACAATGGCTACACCTTC
cdr3_aa: CASSPTAGRVREDNGYTF
j_call: TRBJ1-2
d_call: -
v_call: TRBV5-6
clone_size: few

cdr3_nt: TGTGCCAGCTCACGTGATTTTAGCTCCTACAATGAGCAGTTCTTC
cdr3_aa: CASSRDFSSYNEQFF
j_call: TRBJ2-1
d_call: -
v_call: TRBV18
clone_size: -

cdr3_nt: TGCGCCAGCAGGGGGACAGCTTTTGGCAATCAGCCCCAGCATTTT
cdr3_aa: CASRGTAFGNQPQHF
j_call: TRBJ1-5
d_call: TRBD1
v_call: TRBV10-2
clone_size: -

cdr3_nt: TGTGCCAGCAGCCCCCGGGACAGGCGAGATTACGAGCAGTACTTC
cdr3_aa: CASSPRDRRDYEQYF
j_call: TRBJ2-7
d_call: TRBD1
v_call: TRBV9
clone_size: -

cdr3_nt: TGCGCCAGCACCCCGGCGGGGACCGGGGAGCTGTTTTTT
cdr3_aa: CASTPAGTGELFF
j_call: TRBJ2-2
d_call: -
v_call: TRBV5-1
clone_size: -

cdr3_nt: TGTGCCAGCAGCGTAGCTGGTAGCGGTTCCCTCTACGAGCAGTACTTC
cdr3_aa: CASSVAGSGSLYEQYF
j_call: TRBJ2-7
d_call: -
v_call: TRBV9
clone_size: -

cdr3_nt: TGTGCCAGTTCAGGGACTAGCGGGAGAATCAACGAGCAGTACTTC
cdr3_aa: CASSGTSGRINEQYF
j_call: TRBJ2-7
d_call: TRBD2
v_call: TRBV19
clone_size: -

cdr3_nt: TGTGCCTGGAGTGGGGGTCTTGGGACACGTTACGAGCAGTACTTC
cdr3_aa: CAWSGGLGTRYEQYF
j_call: TRBJ2-7
d_call: -
v_call: TRBV30
clone_size: once

cdr3_nt: TGTGCCTGGAGTGTCGCGCGGGTACCCTCTGGGGCCAACGTCCTGACTTTC
cdr3_aa: CAWSVARVPSGANVLTF
j_call: TRBJ2-6
d_call: -
v_call: TRBV30
clone_size: -

cdr3_nt: TGCGCCAGCAGGACCACAGGGGGCAGCGGAAACACCATATATTTT
cdr3_aa: CASRTTGGSGNTIYF
j_call: TRBJ1-3
d_call: TRBD1
v_call: TRBV5-1
clone_size: -

cdr3_nt: TGTGCCAGCAGCCGAGCGGGCCCCTACAATGAGCAGTTCTTC
cdr3_aa: CASSRAGPYNEQFF
j_call: TRBJ2-1
d_call: -
v_call: TRBV6-5
clone_size: once

cdr3_nt: TGTGCCTGGAGTTTCCGGACTAGCGGGAGACCCCAACTAGAACAGACCCAGTACTTC
cdr3_aa: CAWSFRTSGRPQLEQTQYF
j_call: TRBJ2-5
d_call: TRBD2
v_call: TRBV30
clone_size: -

cdr3_nt: TGTGCCACCAGCAGCTCCCAGGGGGCGCGAGGGAATCAGCCCCAGCATTTT
cdr3_aa: CATSSSQGARGNQPQHF
j_call: TRBJ1-5
d_call: TRBD1
v_call: TRBV15
clone_size: -

cdr3_nt: TGTGCCAGCTCACGGGCAGGCTCCCAAGAGACCCAGTACTTC
cdr3_aa: CASSRAGSQETQYF
j_call: TRBJ2-5
d_call: -
v_call: TRBV18
clone_size: once

cdr3_nt: TGTGCCAGCAGCCCTGTGACAGGGACAGAAGGCTACACCTTC
cdr3_aa: CASSPVTGTEGYTF
j_call: TRBJ1-2
d_call: TRBD1
v_call: TRBV5-5
clone_size: few

cdr3_nt: TGTGCCAGCAGCTTAGGGCGGGACAGAGAGCAGTTCTTC
cdr3_aa: CASSLGRDREQFF
j_call: TRBJ2-1
d_call: -
v_call: TRBV7-2
clone_size: once

cdr3_nt: TGTGCCAGCAGCATGCAATCGGACACCTCTGGAAACACCATATATTTT
cdr3_aa: CASSMQSDTSGNTIYF
j_call: TRBJ1-3
d_call: -
v_call: TRBV6-6
clone_size: once

cdr3_nt: TGTGCCAGCAGCTCGACCAGGGCGTCCTACGAGCAGTACTTC
cdr3_aa: CASSSTRASYEQYF
j_call: TRBJ2-7
d_call: -
v_call: TRBV7-2
clone_size: -

cdr3_nt: TGTGCCAGCAGCGAGGCCCGGATCTCCGAGCAGTTCTTC
cdr3_aa: CASSEARISEQFF
j_call: TRBJ2-1
d_call: -
v_call: TRBV6-1
clone_size: -

cdr3_nt: TGTGCCAGCAGTTTGAAGGGGACTAGCGGTGACTCTGGGGCCAACGTCCTGACTTTC
cdr3_aa: CASSLKGTSGDSGANVLTF
j_call: TRBJ2-6
d_call: TRBD2
v_call: TRBV27
clone_size: -

cdr3_nt: TGCAGCGGGTGGAGGGGAGGAACAGATACGCAGTATTTT
cdr3_aa: CSGWRGGTDTQYF
j_call: TRBJ2-3
d_call: -
v_call: TRBV29-1
clone_size: -

cdr3_nt: TGTGCCTGGAGTGCAGGGGAGTACGAGCAGTACTTC
cdr3_aa: CAWSAGEYEQYF
j_call: TRBJ2-7
d_call: -
v_call: TRBV30
clone_size: -

cdr3_nt: TGTGCCAGTAGTCGCCTCGGGACAGGGGCGTATTCACCCCTCCACTTT
cdr3_aa: CASSRLGTGAYSPLHF
j_call: TRBJ1-6
d_call: TRBD1
v_call: TRBV19
clone_size: -

cdr3_nt: TGTGCCAGCAGCTTAAGCAGAGGGGGCTTAGGAGAGACCCAGTACTTC
cdr3_aa: CASSLSRGGLGETQYF
j_call: TRBJ2-5
d_call: TRBD1
v_call: TRBV7-3
clone_size: -

cdr3_nt: TGTGCCAGCAGTGAACAGGGGAGACAGCCCCAGCATTTT
cdr3_aa: CASSEQGRQPQHF
j_call: TRBJ1-5
d_call: -
v_call: TRBV6-1
clone_size: few